This is a list of T cell receptor beta chains from one sample in a study of blood T cell repertoires in COVID-19. Profiled with immunoSEQ multiplex PCR; TCRdb holds only in-frame clones, not every one. In the table there are 95,000 to 110,000 clones, 80% to 90% of which are singletons. The sample consisted of peripheral blood. These receptors originate from a human donor in a cohort sampled during active COVID-19. Each CDR3 is given with its conserved first and last residue. A D gene is named only where the DNA matches it firmly.

TRBV7-9	-	TRBJ1-4	TGTGCCAGCAGCTTAGGCACGGGGGATGAAAAACTGTTTTTT	CASSLGTGDEKLFF
TRBV2	-	TRBJ1-2	TGTGCCAGCACTCCCGCGGGGTTCCTCTATGGCTACACCTTC	CASTPAGFLYGYTF
TRBV3-1/TRBV3-2	TRBD2	TRBJ2-3	TGTGCCAGCAGCCAAGCGCCCCCCACTAGCGGGGTCACAGATACGCAGTATTTT	CASSQAPPTSGVTDTQYF
TRBV7-9	-	TRBJ2-6	TGTGCCAGCAGCTCGGTAGTGTATGGGGCCAACGTCCTGACTTTC	CASSSVVYGANVLTF
TRBV5-1	TRBD1	TRBJ2-1	TGCGCCAGCAGATTAACGACAGGGTACAATGAGCAGTTCTTC	CASRLTTGYNEQFF
TRBV5-6	-	TRBJ1-4	TGTGCCAGCAGCTTGGGTCCGGAACTGTTTTTT	CASSLGPELFF
TRBV18	TRBD2	TRBJ2-7	TGTGCCAGCTCGCTGGTCGGGGGGGGCGGCTTGTACGAGCAGTACTTC	CASSLVGGGGLYEQYF
TRBV27	-	TRBJ1-6	TGTGCCAGCAAGAAGGGGTATAATTCACCCCTCCACTTT	CASKKGYNSPLHF
TRBV4-3	-	TRBJ1-4	TGCGCCAGCAGCCTGCAGGCCCCAACTAATGAAAAACTGTTTTTT	CASSLQAPTNEKLFF
TRBV10-1	TRBD2	TRBJ2-3	TGCGCCAGCAGTGAAATGGATAGACTAGCGTTGGATACGCAGTATTTT	CASSEMDRLALDTQYF
TRBV30	-	TRBJ1-6	TGTGCCTGGAGGAGGAATTCACCCCTCCACTTT	CAWRRNSPLHF
TRBV12-3/TRBV12-4	-	TRBJ1-1	TGTGCCAGCAGTCCCCGACAGGACACTGAAGCTTTCTTT	CASSPRQDTEAFF
TRBV18	-	TRBJ2-5	TGTGCCAGCTCCCGCCAAGAGACCCAGTACTTC	CASSRQETQYF
TRBV5-1	-	TRBJ1-2	TGCGCCAGCAGCTTAGCCACAGGGATTGGGTACTATGGCTACACCTTC	CASSLATGIGYYGYTF
TRBV7-9	-	TRBJ1-1	TGTGCCAGCAGCCAGGCTACAGGGTCGAGAGGGACTGAAGCTTTCTTT	CASSQATGSRGTEAFF
TRBV10-2	-	TRBJ2-7	TGCGCCAGCAGTGAGAAGGCAGGGCGGTACGAGCAGTACTTC	CASSEKAGRYEQYF